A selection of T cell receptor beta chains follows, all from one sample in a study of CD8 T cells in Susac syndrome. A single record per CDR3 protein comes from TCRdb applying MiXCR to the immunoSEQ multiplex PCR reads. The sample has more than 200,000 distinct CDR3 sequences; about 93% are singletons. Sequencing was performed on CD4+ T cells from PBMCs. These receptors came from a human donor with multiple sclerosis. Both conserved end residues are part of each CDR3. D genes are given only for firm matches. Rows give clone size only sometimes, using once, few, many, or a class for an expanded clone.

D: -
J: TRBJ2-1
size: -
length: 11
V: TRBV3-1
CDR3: CASSQEGQQFF
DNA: TGTGCCAGCAGCCAAGAGGGCCAGCAGTTCTTC

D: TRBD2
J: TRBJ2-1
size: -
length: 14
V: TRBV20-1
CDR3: CSARGGTSSHEQFF
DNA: TGCAGTGCTAGAGGGGGGACTAGTTCCCATGAGCAGTTCTTC

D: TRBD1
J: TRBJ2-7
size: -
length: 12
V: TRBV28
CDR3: CASKAGGYEQYF
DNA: TGTGCCAGCAAGGCAGGGGGCTACGAGCAGTACTTC

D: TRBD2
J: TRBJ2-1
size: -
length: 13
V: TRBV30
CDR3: CARTSGSFDEQFF
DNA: TGTGCCCGAACTAGCGGGAGCTTCGATGAGCAGTTCTTC

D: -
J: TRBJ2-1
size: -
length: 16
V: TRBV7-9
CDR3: CASSLAGGGTYNEQFF
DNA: TGTGCCAGCAGCTTAGCGGGCGGAGGGACCTACAATGAGCAGTTCTTC

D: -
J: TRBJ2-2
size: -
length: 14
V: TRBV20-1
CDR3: CSARDPRRTGELFF
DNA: TGCAGTGCTAGAGATCCTCGCCGAACCGGGGAGCTGTTTTTT

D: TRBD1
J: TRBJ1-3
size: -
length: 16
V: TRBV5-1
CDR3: CASSPRQGAMGNTIYF
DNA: TGCGCCAGCAGCCCACGACAGGGGGCGATGGGCAACACCATATATTTT

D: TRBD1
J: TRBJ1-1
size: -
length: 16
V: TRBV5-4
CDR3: CASSLGQGTLNTEAFF
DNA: TGTGCCAGCAGCTTGGGACAGGGGACCTTGAACACTGAAGCTTTCTTT

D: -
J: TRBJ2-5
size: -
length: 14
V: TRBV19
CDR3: CASSITRAQETQYF
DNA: TGTGCCAGTAGTATTACGAGAGCGCAAGAGACCCAGTACTTC

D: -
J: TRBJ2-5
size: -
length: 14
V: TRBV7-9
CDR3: CASSLAARGETQYF
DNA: TGTGCCAGCAGCTTAGCGGCTAGGGGGGAGACCCAGTACTTC

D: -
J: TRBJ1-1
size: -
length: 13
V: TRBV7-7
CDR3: CASSFRTGTEAFF
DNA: TGTGCTAGCAGCTTTCGGACGGGCACTGAAGCTTTCTTT

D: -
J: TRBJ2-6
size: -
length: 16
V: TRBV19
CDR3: CASSIRRDSGANVLTF
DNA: TGTGCCAGTAGTATTCGTCGGGACTCTGGGGCCAACGTCCTGACTTTC

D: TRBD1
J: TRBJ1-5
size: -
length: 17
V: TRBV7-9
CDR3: CASGGKQGAGRGQPQHF
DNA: TGTGCCAGCGGGGGGAAACAGGGGGCCGGTCGAGGACAGCCCCAGCATTTT

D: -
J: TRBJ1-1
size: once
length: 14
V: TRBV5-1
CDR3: CASSKEGRNTEAFF
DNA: TGCGCCAGCAGCAAGGAGGGGAGAAACACTGAAGCTTTCTTT

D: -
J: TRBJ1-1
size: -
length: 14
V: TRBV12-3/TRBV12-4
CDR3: CASSLTATSTEAFF
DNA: TGTGCCAGCAGTTTAACAGCTACTAGCACTGAAGCTTTCTTT

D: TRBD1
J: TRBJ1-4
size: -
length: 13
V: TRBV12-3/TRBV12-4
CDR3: CASSPRGSEKLFF
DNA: TGTGCCAGCAGCCCCAGGGGGAGTGAAAAACTGTTTTTT

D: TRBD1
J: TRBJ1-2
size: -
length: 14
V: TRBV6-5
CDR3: CASRAQGAAYGYTF
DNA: TGTGCCAGCAGAGCACAGGGGGCGGCGTATGGCTACACCTTC

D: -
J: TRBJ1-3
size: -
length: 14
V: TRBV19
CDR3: CASSIQVSGNTIYF
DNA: TGTGCCAGTAGTATACAGGTCTCTGGAAACACCATATATTTT

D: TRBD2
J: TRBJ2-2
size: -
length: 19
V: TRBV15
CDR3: CATSRGSGLAGGPTGELFF
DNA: TGTGCCACCAGCAGAGGTTCGGGACTAGCGGGAGGGCCTACCGGGGAGCTGTTTTTT

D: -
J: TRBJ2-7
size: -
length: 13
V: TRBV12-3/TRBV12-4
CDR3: CASSSDRLYEQYF
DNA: TGTGCCAGCAGTTCGGATCGGCTTTACGAGCAGTACTTC

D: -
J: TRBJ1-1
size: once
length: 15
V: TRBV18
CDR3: CASSFSYRENTEAFF
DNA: TGTGCCAGCTCATTCAGCTACAGGGAGAACACTGAAGCTTTCTTT

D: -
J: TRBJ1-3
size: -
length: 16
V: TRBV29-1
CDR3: CSAGGGHLGAGNTIYF
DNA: TGCAGCGCCGGGGGGGGACACCTCGGAGCTGGAAACACCATATATTTT

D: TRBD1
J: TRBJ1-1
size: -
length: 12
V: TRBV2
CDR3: CASRQGASEAFF
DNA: TGTGCCAGCAGACAGGGGGCTAGTGAAGCTTTCTTT